This record looks at one T cell receptor beta chain sequence and its context. Its target is unknown. This specimen belongs to a study of T cell repertoires in cytomegalovirus infection. The overall study: Shared public TCR beta signatures pointed to both CMV infection and a matching HLA type.

TCRdb re-analysed the reads in MiXCR, keeping a single row per CDR3 protein. The sample holds about 310,000 distinct CDR3 sequences, roughly 15% seen once. General study findings and limits: In two of eight donors, the top clonotype was HLA-C-restricted CMV-specific. Public TCR beta family frequency separated CMV-and-HLA carriers, including in an independent cohort.

The clonotype comes from a human donor in good health (CMV status not recorded). Some clones in this sample may be carry-over from other donors' samples. Sequenced: PBMCs.

CDR3 nucleotide sequence: TGTGCCAGCAGTTATCCTCGGACAAACAATGAGCAGTTCTTC. This translates into CASSYPRTNNEQFF. The gene calls are TRBV6-2 or TRBV6-3 and TRBJ2-1; possibly TRBD1 for D (5 bases). Germline assignment: CDR1 MNHEY and CDR2 SVGEGT. The CDR3 has 14 residues. V lost 3 bases to trimming and J lost 5 bases, with 11 bases between them.